This TCR beta chain was captured by sequencing in a study of T cell responses to AZD1222 COVID-19 vaccine. At the level of the study: Second-dose timings of about 4 or about 12 weeks were pooled. Notes on the study in general: Clonal diversity may have been underestimated, and the donors were mostly white British, with more females than males. Receipt of two AZD1222 doses was followed by a rise in Spike-specific TCR breadth and depth.

The method was immunoSEQ multiplex PCR; TCRdb's version includes in-frame clones alone and lacks a portion of them. This table holds 97,000 or so clones, 88% found once. Trimming removed 2 bases at V and 8 bases at J, with 13 bases between. This CDR3 has 14 residues. Germline assignment: CDR1 LGHDT and CDR2 YNNKEL (reference sequence). In the case of this clone: Antigen specificity is unknown.

The sample consisted of peripheral blood, taken on day 0 of AZD1222 vaccination. The chain links TRBV3-1 (or the pseudogene TRBV3-2) to TRBJ2-1; D is ambiguous. This clonotype was obtained from an adult in good health. The DNA for the CDR3 is TGTGCCAGCAGCCAAACTATAGCTGGCCATGAGCAGTTCTTC. Encoded protein: CASSQTIAGHEQFF.